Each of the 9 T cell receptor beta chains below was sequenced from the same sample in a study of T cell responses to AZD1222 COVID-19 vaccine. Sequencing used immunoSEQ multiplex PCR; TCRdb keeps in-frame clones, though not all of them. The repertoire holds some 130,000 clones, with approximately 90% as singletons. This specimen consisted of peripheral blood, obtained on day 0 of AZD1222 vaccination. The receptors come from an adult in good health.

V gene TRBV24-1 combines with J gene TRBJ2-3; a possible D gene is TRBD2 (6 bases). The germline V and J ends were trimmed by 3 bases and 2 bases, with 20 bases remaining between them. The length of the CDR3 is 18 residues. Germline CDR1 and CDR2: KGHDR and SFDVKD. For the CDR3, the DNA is TGTGCCACCAGTGATCCGGGAGCACGCTACCTCAACACAGATACGCAGTATTTT. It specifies CATSDPGARYLNTDTQYF.

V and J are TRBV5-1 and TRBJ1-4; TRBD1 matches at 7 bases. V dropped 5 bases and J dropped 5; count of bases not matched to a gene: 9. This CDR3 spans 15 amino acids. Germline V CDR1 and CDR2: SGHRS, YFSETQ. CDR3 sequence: CASRFQGVANEKLFF. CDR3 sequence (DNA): TGCGCCAGCAGGTTTCAGGGGGTCGCAAATGAAAAACTGTTTTTT.

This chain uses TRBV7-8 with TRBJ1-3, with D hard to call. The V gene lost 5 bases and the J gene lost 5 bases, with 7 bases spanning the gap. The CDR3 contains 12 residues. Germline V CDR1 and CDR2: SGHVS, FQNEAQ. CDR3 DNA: TGTGCCAGCAGCCTCCTGAGAAACACCATATATTTT. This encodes CASSLLRNTIYF.

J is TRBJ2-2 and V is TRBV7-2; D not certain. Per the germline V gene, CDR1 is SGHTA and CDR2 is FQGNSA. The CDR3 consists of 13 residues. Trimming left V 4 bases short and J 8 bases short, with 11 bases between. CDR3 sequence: CASSSYLGGELFF. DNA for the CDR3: TGTGCCAGCAGCTCGTACCTGGGGGGGGAGCTGTTTTTT.

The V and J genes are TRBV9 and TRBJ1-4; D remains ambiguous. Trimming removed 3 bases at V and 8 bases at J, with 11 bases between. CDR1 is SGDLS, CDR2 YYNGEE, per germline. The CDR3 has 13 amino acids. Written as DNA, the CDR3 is TGTGCCAGCAGCGAAGGAGGTGACGAAAAACTGTTTTTT. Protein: CASSEGGDEKLFF.

CDR3 protein: CASSLQRDLRGIRANEKLFF. In DNA, the CDR3 is TGTGCCAGCAGTTTACAACGGGACCTAAGAGGGATACGGGCTAATGAAAAACTGTTTTTT. This chain links TRBV28 with TRBJ1-4; TRBD1 might be the D (5 bases). V was cut by 2 bases and J by 3 bases, with 25 bases left in between. CDR1 MDHEN and CDR2 SYDVKM come from the germline V gene. CDR3 length: 20 amino acids.

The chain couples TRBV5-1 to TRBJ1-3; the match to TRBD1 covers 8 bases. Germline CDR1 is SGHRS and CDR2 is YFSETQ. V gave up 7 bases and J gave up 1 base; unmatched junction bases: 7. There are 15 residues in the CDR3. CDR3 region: CASGQGPGSGNTIYF. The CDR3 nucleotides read TGCGCCAGCGGACAGGGCCCGGGATCTGGAAACACCATATATTTT.

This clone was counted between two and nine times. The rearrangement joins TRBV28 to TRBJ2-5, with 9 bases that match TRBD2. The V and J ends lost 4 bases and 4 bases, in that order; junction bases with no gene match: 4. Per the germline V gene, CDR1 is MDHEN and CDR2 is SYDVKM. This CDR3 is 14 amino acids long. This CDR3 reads CASSSRLAVETQYF. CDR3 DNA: TGTGCCAGCAGTTCCAGACTAGCGGTAGAGACCCAGTACTTC.

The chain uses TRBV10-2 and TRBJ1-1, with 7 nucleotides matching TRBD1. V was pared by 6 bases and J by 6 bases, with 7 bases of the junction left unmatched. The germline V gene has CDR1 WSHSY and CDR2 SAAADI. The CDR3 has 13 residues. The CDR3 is CASRIQGSAEAFF. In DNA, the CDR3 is TGCGCCAGCAGAATACAGGGGTCCGCTGAAGCTTTCTTT.